The clone carrying this T cell receptor (beta chain) was observed a handful of times. Its target is not known. This entry belongs to a study of CD8 T cells in ankylosing spondylitis. General study results and limits: Enrichment of disease-linked clones was reportedly significant in matched ankylosing spondylitis synovial fluid. The study identified a TCR beta motif of several highly homologous variants that appeared characteristic of ankylosing spondylitis blood.

For TCR beta, libraries came from quantitative 5'-RACE with molecular barcodes. TCRdb re-called the 5' RACE reads with MiXCR, one entry per CDR3 protein. Of some 350,000 distinct CDR3 sequences in the sample, 14% to 15% were seen once. This TCR derives from a male donor with ankylosing spondylitis or in good health (not recorded which). Sequenced input: blood, either unsorted or a sorted T cell fraction (not recorded which).

CDR3 in amino acids: CAISARTGGDDGYTF. The CDR3, as DNA: TGTGCCATCAGCGCCCGGACAGGGGGTGACGATGGCTACACCTTC. The gene calls are TRBV10-3 and TRBJ1-2, with 10 nucleotides matching TRBD1. This CDR3 is 15 amino acids long. The V segment lost 6 bases and the J segment 6 bases; nucleotides outside the gene matches: 10. CDR1 and CDR2 from the germline V gene are ENHRY and SYGVKD.